The subject of this entry is one T cell receptor beta chain. Its specificity is not known. These data are taken from a study of identical twins. Study-level results: Fewer insertions marked abundant cord blood beta clonotypes; young adult naive trended weakly, memory not at all. Where beta out-of-frame sequences were concerned, excess twin sharing was weaker. It was cross-sectional statistical analysis, not following the same donors, that the conclusions relied on.

Germline V gene sequence: CDR1 SGHDN, CDR2 FVKESK. The CDR3 has 14 residues. The germline V and J ends were trimmed by 4 bases and 2 bases, with 11 bases remaining between them. TCRdb analysed the 5' RACE reads with MiXCR anew, one entry per CDR3 protein. The sample carries 250,000 to 350,000 distinct CDR3 sequences, about 8.1% recorded once. The same data also went into a second study, on yellow fever vaccine responses in identical twins.

The specimen sequenced was memory (CD45RO+) T cells sorted from blood. V and J are TRBV14 and TRBJ1-2; tentatively, D is TRBD1 (5 bases). This TCR came from a woman under 30 in good health. The CDR3, as DNA: TGTGCCAGCAGCCTGAGACAGACAAACTATGGCTACACCTTC. Translating gives CASSLRQTNYGYTF.